This TCR beta chain is drawn from a study of technical replicates of blood from a handful of donors. Germline V gene data show CDR1 as SGDLS and CDR2 as YYNGEE. The ends were cut back, 0 bases at V and 4 bases at J, with 19 bases in the middle. The length of the CDR3 is 17 residues. Sequenced by immunoSEQ multiplex PCR; TCRdb stores in-frame clones only, minus some. The repertoire consists of roughly 80,000 clones, with about 88% occurring once and the leading ten covering 0.41%. The genes are TRBV9 and TRBJ1-1, with D possibly matching TRBD1 (6 bases). This clonotype was obtained from a human donor in good health. The material sequenced was T cells isolated from PBMCs. This chain's CDR3 is CASSVGGGTGRGTEAFF. The DNA of the CDR3 is TGTGCCAGCAGCGTAGGAGGGGGTACAGGGAGGGGCACTGAAGCTTTCTTT.